The rows below give T cell receptor beta chains drawn from one sample of a study of blood T cell repertoires in COVID-19. Repertoires were generated with immunoSEQ multiplex PCR, while TCRdb's copy carries only in-frame clones and drops some. The top ten clones hold under 5% of a sample with about 140,000 clones, more than 65% of them seen once. Sequenced sample: peripheral blood. Receptors originate from an older woman with acute or convalescent COVID-19. The CDR3 runs from the conserved cysteine through the conserved F or W. D genes are given only for firm matches. Part of the rows lack a size; the others show once, few, many or a class for expanded clones.

j_gene,v_gene,abundance,len,d_gene,CDR3nt,CDR3aa
TRBJ2-5,TRBV6-5,-,13,-,TGTGCCAGCAGTTATGGGCAGGGAGGGACCCAGTACTTC,CASSYGQGGTQYF
TRBJ1-2,TRBV27,-,16,-,TGTGCCAGCAGTTTAGTCCAGGGCAGGGATTGGCCGGGCTACACCTTC,CASSLVQGRDWPGYTF
TRBJ1-2,TRBV6-1,-,14,-,TGTGCCAGCAGTGAAGTAAGGCGGGCTGGTGGCTACACCTTC,CASSEVRRAGGYTF
TRBJ2-3,TRBV4-2,-,16,-,TGTGCCAGCAGCCAAAGCCGGGTTGGTGGACTAGATACGCAGTATTTT,CASSQSRVGGLDTQYF
TRBJ2-1,TRBV11-3,-,20,-,TGTGCCAGCAGTGGACCGGCATTTAAGCGGGGACATCCTGGAGGCGATGAGCAGTTCTTC,CASSGPAFKRGHPGGDEQFF
TRBJ2-4,TRBV2,-,14,-,TGTGCCAGCAGGAACAGATTAGCCAAAAACATTCAGTACTTC,CASRNRLAKNIQYF
TRBJ1-4,TRBV30,-,13,-,TGTGCCTGGAGTCCCGGACAGACGGAAAAACTGTTTTTT,CAWSPGQTEKLFF
TRBJ1-2,TRBV11-3,few,10,-,TGTGCCAGCTACTTAAATGGCTACACCTTC,CASYLNGYTF
TRBJ2-6,TRBV5-1,-,17,-,TGCGCCAGCAGCTTGTCAGGAGGGGTCTCTGGGGCCAACGTCCTGACTTTC,CASSLSGGVSGANVLTF
TRBJ1-4,TRBV4-1,-,16,TRBD1,TGCGCCAGCAGCCCAAAGGGACAGACATTTTTAGAAAAACTGTTTTTT,CASSPKGQTFLEKLFF
TRBJ2-1,TRBV7-3,-,14,TRBD2,TGTGCCAGCAGCCACGGGACTAGCGGCAATGAGCAGTTCTTC,CASSHGTSGNEQFF
TRBJ1-2,TRBV2,once,14,-,TGTGCCAGCAATTCGCCGGAGGGCGGCTATGGCTACACCTTC,CASNSPEGGYGYTF
TRBJ1-5,TRBV2,few,14,-,TGTGCCAGCAGTGACAAGGTCAGGGATCAGCCCCAGCATTTT,CASSDKVRDQPQHF
TRBJ1-1,TRBV30,-,11,-,TGTGCCTGGATAACAGGCACTGAAGCTTTCTTT,CAWITGTEAFF
TRBJ1-4,TRBV5-1,-,14,TRBD1,TGCGCCAGCGGTAGCAGGGGGCGGAATGAAAAACTGTTTTTT,CASGSRGRNEKLFF
TRBJ2-2,TRBV5-1,few,14,TRBD2,TGCGCCAGCGCCCCACTAGCGGGAGACGGGGAGCTGTTTTTT,CASAPLAGDGELFF
TRBJ2-1,TRBV4-2,-,15,TRBD1,TGTGCCAGCAGCCAGGGGACAGGGGTATTGGAGGAGCAGTTCTTC,CASSQGTGVLEEQFF
TRBJ2-7,TRBV7-2,-,13,TRBD2,TGTGCCAGCAGCCTACGGACTAGCCAAATACGGGTCTTC,CASSLRTSQIRVF
TRBJ2-7,TRBV2,-,17,TRBD2,TGTGCCAGCCGCGGGAGGGTTCGGAGAACCCGCTCCTACGAGCAGTACTTC,CASRGRVRRTRSYEQYF
TRBJ1-1,TRBV4-3,-,17,-,TGCGCCAGCAGCCAAGACAACAGCGGCTTCATGAACACTGAAGCTTTCTTT,CASSQDNSGFMNTEAFF
TRBJ1-1,TRBV2,-,19,TRBD1,TGTGCCAGCAGTGCGAGGACAGGGGGCGCCGGTCGGATGAACACTGAAGCTTTCTTT,CASSARTGGAGRMNTEAFF
TRBJ1-2,TRBV28,-,12,-,TGTGCCAGCAGCCTCACCCTATCCGGCTACACCTTC,CASSLTLSGYTF
TRBJ1-2,TRBV7-6,-,17,TRBD1,TGTGCCAGCAGCTTAGACCCCGGGACAGGGGTTTACTATGGCTACACCTTC,CASSLDPGTGVYYGYTF
TRBJ2-7,TRBV2,-,15,-,TGTGCCAGCAGTGTGGACTATATGATCTCCTACGAGCAGTACTTC,CASSVDYMISYEQYF
TRBJ1-2,TRBV15,-,13,-,TGTGCCACCAGCAGAGACGGGTTATATGGCTACACCTTC,CATSRDGLYGYTF
TRBJ2-1,TRBV2,-,15,TRBD1,TGTGCCAGCAGTGACCGGGACAGGAGATACAATGAGCAGTTCTTC,CASSDRDRRYNEQFF
TRBJ1-1,TRBV19,-,15,-,TGTGCCAGTAGTAACAGGGCAGAGGGAAAACCTGAAGCTTTCTTT,CASSNRAEGKPEAFF
TRBJ2-7,TRBV11-2,-,14,-,TGTGCCAGCAGCCTCGCGGCCTCCAACTACGAGCAGTACTTC,CASSLAASNYEQYF
TRBJ2-1,TRBV19,-,11,-,TGTGCCAGTAGTCCCTCGGTTGAGCAGTTCTTC,CASSPSVEQFF
TRBJ2-7,TRBV24-1,-,14,-,TGTGCCACCAGTGACGCCAAACTAGTAGGCGAGCAGTACTTC,CATSDAKLVGEQYF
TRBJ1-2,TRBV30,-,13,-,TGTGCCTGCCATCAGGGGCTTCCCTATGGCTACACCTTC,CACHQGLPYGYTF
TRBJ2-2,TRBV19,-,16,TRBD2,TGTGCCAGTAGCTCCACCGCGGGAGATGCCACCGGGGAGCTGTTTTTT,CASSSTAGDATGELFF
TRBJ1-2,TRBV25-1,-,17,-,TGTGCCAGCAGTGGGTCAGGCCGGGACTCCAAACGCTATGGCTACACCTTC,CASSGSGRDSKRYGYTF
TRBJ2-1,TRBV30,-,12,TRBD2,TGTGCCTGGAGCGGCGGGAGGGGTGAGCAGTTCTTC,CAWSGGRGEQFF
TRBJ2-1,TRBV28,-,17,TRBD2,TGTGCCAGCAGTTCGTCACTAGCGGCCCTCCGGGGCAATGAGCAGTTCTTC,CASSSSLAALRGNEQFF
TRBJ1-5,TRBV28,-,17,TRBD1,TGTGCCAGCAAACCGGGACAGGGGTTAGGTGGGGGTCAGCCCCAGCATTTT,CASKPGQGLGGGQPQHF
TRBJ1-2,TRBV14,-,16,-,TGTGCCAGCAGCCGAGTCATACTCCAGGGTTTCTATGGCTACACCTTC,CASSRVILQGFYGYTF
TRBJ2-7,TRBV6-5,-,14,TRBD2,TGTGCCAGCAGGGGAGGGCCCTCCTCCTACGAGCAGTACTTC,CASRGGPSSYEQYF
TRBJ1-2,TRBV3-1/TRBV3-2,-,14,-,TGTGCCAGCAGCCAAGCTGCGGGATCCTATGGCTACACCTTC,CASSQAAGSYGYTF
TRBJ1-2,TRBV28,once,14,-,TGTGCCAGCGGAATGGGTGAGGGAATCTATGGCTACACCTTC,CASGMGEGIYGYTF
TRBJ2-7,TRBV3-1/TRBV3-2,-,15,TRBD2,TGTGCCAGCAGCCAGACAAGCGGGGAATCCTACGAGCAGTACTTC,CASSQTSGESYEQYF
TRBJ1-3,TRBV5-1,-,16,TRBD1,TGCGCCAGCAGCCCCACAGGGGGTATCTCTGGAAACACCATATATTTT,CASSPTGGISGNTIYF